These T cell receptor beta chains were read from a single sample in a study of blood T cells in healthy people across ages. TCRdb ran MiXCR on the 5' RACE reads and lists one entry per CDR3 protein. The table shows 1,800,000 or so distinct CDR3 sequences, with roughly two fifths occurring only once. The source material was blood. All receptors come from a human donor in good health. The CDR3 runs from the conserved cysteine through the conserved F or W. The D gene is left open where the match is weak. Not every row has a clone size; where given, it reads once, few, many or a size class.

D: TRBD2; J: TRBJ2-1; size: .; V: TRBV5-1; DNA: TGCGCCAGCAGCCCCTTGGGGGGGGGTATCAATGAGCAGTTCTTC; CDR3: CASSPLGGGINEQFF
D: .; J: TRBJ1-5; size: .; V: TRBV4-1; DNA: TGCGCCAGCAGCCCCGCTCAGGGAGACAATCAGCCCCAGCATTTT; CDR3: CASSPAQGDNQPQHF
D: TRBD2; J: TRBJ2-1; size: few; V: TRBV20-1; DNA: TGCAGTGCTGGAGCCGTTGGCGGGGGGCCCTACAATGAGCAGTTCTTC; CDR3: CSAGAVGGGPYNEQFF
D: .; J: TRBJ2-6; size: .; V: TRBV7-9; DNA: TGTGCCAGCAGCCCCCAGGGGCGTAGCTCTGGGACCAACGTCCTGACTTTC; CDR3: CASSPQGRSSGTNVLTF
D: .; J: TRBJ2-4; size: .; V: TRBV7-2; DNA: TGTGCCAGCAGCTTAGAGTGGGCACTAGCCAAAAACATTCAGTACTTC; CDR3: CASSLEWALAKNIQYF
D: TRBD2; J: TRBJ2-1; size: few; V: TRBV20-1; DNA: TGTAGTGCTAGAGATACGGGGGGTACCTACAATGAGCAGTTCTTC; CDR3: CSARDTGGTYNEQFF
D: .; J: TRBJ2-7; size: .; V: TRBV7-2; DNA: TGTGCCAGCAGCTTAAAAGCTGCCTACGAGCAGTACTTC; CDR3: CASSLKAAYEQYF
D: TRBD2; J: TRBJ2-3; size: few; V: TRBV5-1; DNA: TGCGCCAGCAGCCCGTCAACCGGGACTAGCGGGGGAATTCAGTATTTT; CDR3: CASSPSTGTSGGIQYF
D: TRBD2; J: TRBJ2-7; size: .; V: TRBV3-1; DNA: TGTGCCAGCAGCCAAGATCTGGGGATAGCGGGGGAAAAATACGAGCAGTACTTC; CDR3: CASSQDLGIAGEKYEQYF
D: TRBD2; J: TRBJ2-1; size: .; V: TRBV7-9; DNA: TGTGCCAGCAGCCTCGGACTAGCTAATCAGTTCTTC; CDR3: CASSLGLANQFF
D: .; J: TRBJ2-7; size: .; V: TRBV28; DNA: TGTAGCACTACCTCCGACAGGCCTGCCTACGAGCAGTACTTC; CDR3: CSTTSDRPAYEQYF
D: .; J: TRBJ1-4; size: few; V: TRBV5-6; DNA: TGTGCCAGCAGCTTGCGCAGGGGCACGGGTGAAAAACTGTTTTTT; CDR3: CASSLRRGTGEKLFF
D: TRBD1; J: TRBJ1-4; size: .; V: TRBV20-1; DNA: TGCAGTGCTTACAGGGGCGTAGATGAAAAACTGTTTTTT; CDR3: CSAYRGVDEKLFF
D: .; J: TRBJ2-5; size: .; V: TRBV24-1; DNA: TGTGCCACCAGTGATTTTGTGGAGACCCAGTACTTC; CDR3: CATSDFVETQYF
D: TRBD1; J: TRBJ2-3; size: .; V: TRBV6-5; DNA: TGTGCCAGCAGGTATCCGGGACAGGGGAGCACAGATACGCAGTATTTT; CDR3: CASRYPGQGSTDTQYF
D: TRBD2; J: TRBJ2-3; size: many; V: TRBV7-2; DNA: TGTGCCAGCAGCTTAGGGGGGGGAATTACTAGCACAGATACGCAGTATTTT; CDR3: CASSLGGGITSTDTQYF
D: .; J: TRBJ1-1; size: .; V: TRBV7-8; DNA: TGTGCCAGCAGCCAACGAGCCAGACAGCGACCGAACACTGAAGCTTTCTTT; CDR3: CASSQRARQRPNTEAFF
D: .; J: TRBJ1-4; size: .; V: TRBV20-1; DNA: TGCAGTGTAGCTGTGGGCGCGACTAATGAAAAACTGTTTTTT; CDR3: CSVAVGATNEKLFF